This is a list of T cell receptor beta chains from one sample in a study of cytomegalovirus exposure and HLA in healthy donors. Produced via immunoSEQ multiplex PCR; TCRdb's table is partial and in-frame only. The table has 150,000 or so clones, roughly 88% seen once; the top ten hold under 7.5%. Sequences were obtained from PBMCs. Every receptor here comes from a man aged 45-60 years in good health and CMV-seropositive. CDR3s include the opening cysteine and the closing phenylalanine or tryptophan. Fields, in order: CDR3 protein, CDR3 DNA, V gene, clone size, D gene, J gene. A D gene is named only where the DNA matches it firmly. A clone size is listed for some rows: how often the clone was seen (once, few, many), or a class if it is expanded.

cdr3_aa: CASSSGQLAKNIQYF
cdr3_nt: TGTGCCAGCAGCTCCGGACAATTAGCCAAAAACATTCAGTACTTC
v_call: TRBV7-3
clone_size: -
d_call: -
j_call: TRBJ2-4

cdr3_aa: CASSLAGQGGYGYTF
cdr3_nt: TGCGCCAGCAGCTTGGCCGGCCAGGGGGGCTATGGCTACACCTTC
v_call: TRBV5-1
clone_size: once
d_call: TRBD1
j_call: TRBJ1-2

cdr3_aa: CASSHGTGPRTDTQYF
cdr3_nt: TGTGCCAGCAGCCATGGGACAGGGCCTAGGACAGATACGCAGTATTTT
v_call: TRBV11-2
clone_size: -
d_call: TRBD1
j_call: TRBJ2-3

cdr3_aa: CASAPGQNYGYTF
cdr3_nt: TGTGCCAGCGCACCGGGACAGAACTATGGCTACACCTTC
v_call: TRBV25-1
clone_size: -
d_call: TRBD1
j_call: TRBJ1-2

cdr3_aa: CASNTGRGNTEAFF
cdr3_nt: TGTGCCAGTAATACAGGGAGGGGTAACACTGAAGCTTTCTTT
v_call: TRBV19
clone_size: -
d_call: -
j_call: TRBJ1-1

cdr3_aa: CASSRQGAEDTEAFF
cdr3_nt: TGCGCCAGCAGTAGACAGGGGGCGGAGGACACTGAAGCTTTCTTT
v_call: TRBV5-1
clone_size: -
d_call: TRBD1
j_call: TRBJ1-1

cdr3_aa: CASRDGGSTDTQYF
cdr3_nt: TGTGCCAGCAGGGACGGCGGGAGCACAGATACGCAGTATTTT
v_call: TRBV6-1
clone_size: -
d_call: -
j_call: TRBJ2-3

cdr3_aa: CASNPEGTSPLHF
cdr3_nt: TGTGCCAGCAATCCAGAGGGCACCTCACCCCTCCACTTT
v_call: TRBV6-1
clone_size: -
d_call: -
j_call: TRBJ1-6

cdr3_aa: CASSIDRHVSYEQYF
cdr3_nt: TGTGCCAGTAGTATAGATCGACATGTTTCCTACGAGCAGTACTTC
v_call: TRBV19
clone_size: -
d_call: -
j_call: TRBJ2-7

cdr3_aa: CASGQGEAAIGELFF
cdr3_nt: TGTGCCAGCGGTCAGGGGGAAGCGGCGATCGGGGAGCTGTTTTTT
v_call: TRBV9
clone_size: once
d_call: TRBD1
j_call: TRBJ2-2

cdr3_aa: CASSPRTSAAKNIQYF
cdr3_nt: TGTGCCAGCTCACCCCGGACTAGCGCAGCCAAAAACATTCAGTACTTC
v_call: TRBV18
clone_size: -
d_call: TRBD2
j_call: TRBJ2-4

cdr3_aa: CASNPDRGLYEQYF
cdr3_nt: TGTGCCAGCAACCCGGACAGGGGCCTCTACGAGCAGTACTTC
v_call: TRBV28
clone_size: -
d_call: TRBD1
j_call: TRBJ2-7

cdr3_aa: CASSQWGTGGRETQYF
cdr3_nt: TGTGCCAGCTCGCAATGGGGGACAGGAGGCCGGGAGACCCAGTACTTC
v_call: TRBV18
clone_size: -
d_call: TRBD1
j_call: TRBJ2-5

cdr3_aa: CASTYTGAGELFF
cdr3_nt: TGTGCCAGCACCTACACGGGGGCCGGGGAGCTGTTTTTT
v_call: TRBV6-5
clone_size: once
d_call: -
j_call: TRBJ2-2

cdr3_aa: CASSGNRGLETQYF
cdr3_nt: TGTGCCAGCAGTGGAAACAGGGGGCTAGAGACCCAGTACTTC
v_call: TRBV6-1
clone_size: -
d_call: TRBD1
j_call: TRBJ2-5

cdr3_aa: CASSVSGRGHGYTF
cdr3_nt: TGTGCCAGCAGCGTATCGGGCAGGGGGCATGGCTACACCTTC
v_call: TRBV9
clone_size: -
d_call: TRBD1
j_call: TRBJ1-2

cdr3_aa: CASSLDATGSTQYF
cdr3_nt: TGTGCCAGCAGCTTAGACGCGACAGGGTCGACCCAGTACTTC
v_call: TRBV11-1
clone_size: -
d_call: TRBD1
j_call: TRBJ2-5

cdr3_aa: CASSEGGRTECNEKLFF
cdr3_nt: TGTGCCAGCAGTGAGGGGGGGCGGACGGAATGTAATGAAAAACTGTTTTTT
v_call: TRBV6-4
clone_size: -
d_call: -
j_call: TRBJ1-4

cdr3_aa: CASSPHHRGDEAFF
cdr3_nt: TGTGCCAGCAGTCCTCACCACAGGGGAGATGAAGCTTTCTTT
v_call: TRBV6-5
clone_size: -
d_call: TRBD1
j_call: TRBJ1-1

cdr3_aa: CASSEAGPILTEAFF
cdr3_nt: TGTGCCAGCAGTGAAGCGGGCCCCATTCTCACTGAAGCTTTCTTT
v_call: TRBV6-1
clone_size: -
d_call: -
j_call: TRBJ1-1

cdr3_aa: CASRTGEITEAFF
cdr3_nt: TGTGCCAGTAGGACAGGGGAGATCACTGAAGCTTTCTTT
v_call: TRBV19
clone_size: few
d_call: TRBD1
j_call: TRBJ1-1

cdr3_aa: CASSSPSFYNEQFF
cdr3_nt: TGTGCCAGCAGCTCCCCCTCGTTCTACAATGAGCAGTTCTTC
v_call: TRBV11-2
clone_size: -
d_call: -
j_call: TRBJ2-1

cdr3_aa: CASSPLVAGGKTQYF
cdr3_nt: TGCGCCAGCAGCCCACTTGTTGCGGGAGGGAAGACCCAGTACTTC
v_call: TRBV5-1
clone_size: -
d_call: TRBD2
j_call: TRBJ2-5

cdr3_aa: CASSSSEGQPYNEQFF
cdr3_nt: TGTGCCAGCAGCTCTTCCGAGGGACAGCCATACAATGAGCAGTTCTTC
v_call: TRBV7-6
clone_size: -
d_call: TRBD1
j_call: TRBJ2-1

cdr3_aa: CASSWREHSQETQYF
cdr3_nt: TGCGCCAGCAGCTGGAGGGAGCACAGCCAAGAGACCCAGTACTTC
v_call: TRBV5-1
clone_size: -
d_call: -
j_call: TRBJ2-5

cdr3_aa: CASRELAVSYNEQFF
cdr3_nt: TGTGCCAGCAGGGAACTAGCGGTCTCCTACAATGAGCAGTTCTTC
v_call: TRBV6-1
clone_size: -
d_call: TRBD2
j_call: TRBJ2-1

cdr3_aa: CASRGGQGSGYTF
cdr3_nt: TGTGCCAGCAGGGGGGGGCAGGGTAGCGGCTACACCTTC
v_call: TRBV6-1
clone_size: -
d_call: -
j_call: TRBJ1-2

cdr3_aa: CASRSGTGSDYEQYF
cdr3_nt: TGTGCCAGCAGGTCCGGGACAGGGTCCGACTACGAGCAGTACTTC
v_call: TRBV6-1
clone_size: -
d_call: TRBD1
j_call: TRBJ2-7

cdr3_aa: CAGQGLVAEAFF
cdr3_nt: TGTGCCGGTCAGGGGCTGGTCGCTGAAGCTTTCTTT
v_call: TRBV6-5
clone_size: -
d_call: -
j_call: TRBJ1-1

cdr3_aa: CATSNTGAYEQYF
cdr3_nt: TGTGCCACCAGCAACACAGGGGCCTACGAGCAGTACTTC
v_call: TRBV15
clone_size: few
d_call: TRBD1
j_call: TRBJ2-7

cdr3_aa: CASSFEGPSGNTIYF
cdr3_nt: TGCGCCAGCAGCTTTGAGGGTCCCTCTGGAAACACCATATATTTT
v_call: TRBV5-1
clone_size: -
d_call: -
j_call: TRBJ1-3

cdr3_aa: CASSPDRNPNTEAFF
cdr3_nt: TGTGCCAGCAGCCCAGACAGGAACCCTAACACTGAAGCTTTCTTT
v_call: TRBV7-3
clone_size: -
d_call: -
j_call: TRBJ1-1

cdr3_aa: CAISDPGQRGTYEQYF
cdr3_nt: TGTGCCATCAGTGATCCCGGACAGCGAGGGACCTACGAGCAGTACTTC
v_call: TRBV10-3
clone_size: -
d_call: -
j_call: TRBJ2-7

cdr3_aa: CAIRGGRESDEQYF
cdr3_nt: TGTGCCATCCGCGGGGGCAGGGAGTCCGACGAGCAGTACTTC
v_call: TRBV10-3
clone_size: -
d_call: -
j_call: TRBJ2-7

cdr3_aa: CASSPGIQETQYF
cdr3_nt: TGTGCCAGCTCTCCCGGGATCCAAGAGACCCAGTACTTC
v_call: TRBV18
clone_size: -
d_call: -
j_call: TRBJ2-5

cdr3_aa: CASRATSVEQFF
cdr3_nt: TGCGCCAGCAGAGCCACTAGCGTCGAGCAGTTCTTC
v_call: TRBV10-2
clone_size: -
d_call: TRBD2
j_call: TRBJ2-1

cdr3_aa: CASSVDRNRGNTGELFF
cdr3_nt: TGTGCCAGCAGCGTAGACCGGAACAGGGGGAACACCGGGGAGCTGTTTTTT
v_call: TRBV9
clone_size: -
d_call: TRBD1
j_call: TRBJ2-2

cdr3_aa: CASSLTRDWNTEAFF
cdr3_nt: TGTGCCAGCAGCCTAACCCGGGATTGGAACACTGAAGCTTTCTTT
v_call: TRBV7-3
clone_size: -
d_call: -
j_call: TRBJ1-1

cdr3_aa: CASSVEDREGTGELFF
cdr3_nt: TGTGCCAGCAGCGTAGAGGACAGGGAGGGCACCGGGGAGCTGTTTTTT
v_call: TRBV9
clone_size: -
d_call: -
j_call: TRBJ2-2

cdr3_aa: CASSQPPGLSTDTQYF
cdr3_nt: TGCGCCAGCAGCCAACCCCCGGGACTCAGCACAGATACGCAGTATTTT
v_call: TRBV4-1
clone_size: -
d_call: -
j_call: TRBJ2-3

cdr3_aa: CSVETRREMNTEAFF
cdr3_nt: TGCAGCGTTGAAACGAGAAGGGAGATGAACACTGAAGCTTTCTTT
v_call: TRBV29-1
clone_size: -
d_call: -
j_call: TRBJ1-1

cdr3_aa: CAISETVPSYEQYF
cdr3_nt: TGTGCCATCAGTGAAACAGTCCCCTCCTACGAGCAGTACTTC
v_call: TRBV10-3
clone_size: -
d_call: -
j_call: TRBJ2-7

cdr3_aa: CASSLARGQETQYF
cdr3_nt: TGCGCCAGCAGCTTGGCCAGGGGTCAAGAGACCCAGTACTTC
v_call: TRBV5-1
clone_size: once
d_call: -
j_call: TRBJ2-5

cdr3_aa: CASGFEDRNTEAFF
cdr3_nt: TGTGCTAGTGGTTTTGAGGACAGGAACACTGAAGCTTTCTTT
v_call: TRBV12-5
clone_size: -
d_call: -
j_call: TRBJ1-1

cdr3_aa: CASSLLGGGIQPQHF
cdr3_nt: TGTGCCAGCAGTTTATTGGGGGGAGGTATACAGCCCCAGCATTTT
v_call: TRBV27
clone_size: -
d_call: -
j_call: TRBJ1-5